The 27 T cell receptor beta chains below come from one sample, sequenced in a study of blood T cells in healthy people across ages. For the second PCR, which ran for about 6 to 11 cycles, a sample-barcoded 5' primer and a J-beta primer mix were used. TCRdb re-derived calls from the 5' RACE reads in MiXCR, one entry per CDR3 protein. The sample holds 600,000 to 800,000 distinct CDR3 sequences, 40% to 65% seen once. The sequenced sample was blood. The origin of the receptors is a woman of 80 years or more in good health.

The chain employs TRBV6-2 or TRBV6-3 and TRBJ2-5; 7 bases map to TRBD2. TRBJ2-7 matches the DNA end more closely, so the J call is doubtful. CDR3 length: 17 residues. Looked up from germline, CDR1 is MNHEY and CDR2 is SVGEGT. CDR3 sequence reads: CASSYRSGKEKRGEQYF. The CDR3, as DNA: TGTGCCAGCAGTTATCGGTCAGGGAAGGAGAAGCGGGGCGAGCAGTACTTC.

The CDR3 bases are TGTGCCAGCGAAGCCCGGGACACAAACTACGAGCAGTACTTC. Translating it yields CASEARDTNYEQYF. This chain links TRBV11-2 with TRBJ2-7; tentative D call: TRBD1 (6 bases). This CDR3 region has 14 residues. Germline CDR1 and CDR2: SGHAT and FQNNGV. Between the trimmed V and J ends, which lost 8 bases and 3 bases, there was a span of 17 bases.

The CDR3 region is CASSPTAGDTQYF. The CDR3 DNA follows: TGTGCCAGCAGCCCAACTGCGGGGGATACGCAGTATTTT. This rearrangement joins TRBV7-3 to TRBJ2-3, with D possibly TRBD2 on 6 matching bases. CDR3 length: 13 residues. The germline V gene encodes CDR1 SGHTA and CDR2 FQGTGA. V shed 5 bases and J shed 6 bases, with 12 bases lying between them.

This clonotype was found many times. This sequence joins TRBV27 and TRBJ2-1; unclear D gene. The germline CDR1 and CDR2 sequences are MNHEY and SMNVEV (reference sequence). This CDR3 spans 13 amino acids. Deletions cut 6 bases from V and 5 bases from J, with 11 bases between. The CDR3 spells CASRNVDHNEQFF. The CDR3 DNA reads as TGTGCCAGCAGAAATGTGGACCACAATGAGCAGTTCTTC.

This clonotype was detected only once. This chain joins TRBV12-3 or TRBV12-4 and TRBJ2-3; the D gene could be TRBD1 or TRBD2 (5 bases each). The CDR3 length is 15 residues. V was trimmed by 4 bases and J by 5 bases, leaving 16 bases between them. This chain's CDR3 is CASSSGAGIVDTQYF. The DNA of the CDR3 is TGTGCCAGCAGTTCCGGGGCGGGTATAGTAGATACGCAGTATTTT.

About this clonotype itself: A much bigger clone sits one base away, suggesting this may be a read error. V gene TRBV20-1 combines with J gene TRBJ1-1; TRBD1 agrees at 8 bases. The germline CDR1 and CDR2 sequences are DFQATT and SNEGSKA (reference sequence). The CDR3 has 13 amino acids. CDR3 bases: TGCAGTACTAGAACCAGGGGGCTCGCTGAAGCTTTCTTT. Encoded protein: CSTRTRGLAEAFF.

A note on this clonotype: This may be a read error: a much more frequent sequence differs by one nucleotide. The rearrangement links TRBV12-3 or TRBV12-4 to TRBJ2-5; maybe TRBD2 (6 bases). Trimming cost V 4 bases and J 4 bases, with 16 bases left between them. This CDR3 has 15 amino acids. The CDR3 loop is CASSSVGGVAETQYF. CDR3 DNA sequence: TGTGCCAGCAGTTCCGTGGGGGGTGTGGCAGAGACCCAGTACTTC.

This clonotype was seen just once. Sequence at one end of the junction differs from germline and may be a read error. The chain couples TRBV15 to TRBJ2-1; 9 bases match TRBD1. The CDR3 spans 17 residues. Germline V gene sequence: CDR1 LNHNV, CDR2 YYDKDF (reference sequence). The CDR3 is CATSRLTQGAPYNEQFF. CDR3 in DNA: TGTGCTACCAGCAGGCTCACACAGGGGGCCCCCTACAATGAGCAGTTCTTC.

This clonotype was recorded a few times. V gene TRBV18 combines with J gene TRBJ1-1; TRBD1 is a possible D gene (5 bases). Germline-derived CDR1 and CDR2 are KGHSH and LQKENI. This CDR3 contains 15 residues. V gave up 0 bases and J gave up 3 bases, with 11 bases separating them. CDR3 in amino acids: CASSPPSGRDTEAFF. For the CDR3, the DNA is TGTGCCAGCTCACCACCGTCAGGGAGGGACACTGAAGCTTTCTTT.

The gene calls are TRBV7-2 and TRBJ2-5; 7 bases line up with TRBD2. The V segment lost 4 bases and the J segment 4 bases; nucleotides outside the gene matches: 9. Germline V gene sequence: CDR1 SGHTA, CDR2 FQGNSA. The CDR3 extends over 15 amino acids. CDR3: CASSSWTSTTETQYF. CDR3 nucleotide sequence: TGTGCCAGCAGCTCCTGGACTAGTACGACAGAGACCCAGTACTTC.

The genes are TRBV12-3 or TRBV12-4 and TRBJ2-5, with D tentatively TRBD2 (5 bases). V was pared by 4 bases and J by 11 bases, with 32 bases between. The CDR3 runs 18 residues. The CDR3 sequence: CASSSASSGTRFYNEQYF. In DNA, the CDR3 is TGTGCCAGCAGTTCGGCCAGCAGCGGAACTAGATTCTACAATGAGCAGTACTTC.

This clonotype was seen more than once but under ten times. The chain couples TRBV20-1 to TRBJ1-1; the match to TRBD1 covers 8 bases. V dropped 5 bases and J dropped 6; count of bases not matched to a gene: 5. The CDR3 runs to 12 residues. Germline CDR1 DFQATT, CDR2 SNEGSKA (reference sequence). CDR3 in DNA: TGCAGTGCTCGAACGGACAGGGCTGAAGCTTTCTTT. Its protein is CSARTDRAEAFF.

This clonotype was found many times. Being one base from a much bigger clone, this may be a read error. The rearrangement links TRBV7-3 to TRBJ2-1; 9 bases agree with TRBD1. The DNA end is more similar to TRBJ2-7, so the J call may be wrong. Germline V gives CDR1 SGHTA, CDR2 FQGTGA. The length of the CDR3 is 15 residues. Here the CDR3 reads CASSLTGGPYNEQYF. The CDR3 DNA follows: TGTGCCAGCAGCTTGACAGGGGGTCCCTACAATGAGCAGTACTTC.

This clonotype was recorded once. This CDR3 reads CASSELTGGSNEQYF. The CDR3 DNA follows: TGTGCCAGCAGTGAATTGACAGGGGGTTCCAACGAGCAGTACTTC. J is TRBJ2-4 and V is TRBV25-1, with 9 bases fitting TRBD1. The tail of the sequence fits TRBJ2-7 better, so the J call may be wrong. CDR1 and CDR2 (germline): MGHDK, SYGVNS. The CDR3 runs 15 residues.

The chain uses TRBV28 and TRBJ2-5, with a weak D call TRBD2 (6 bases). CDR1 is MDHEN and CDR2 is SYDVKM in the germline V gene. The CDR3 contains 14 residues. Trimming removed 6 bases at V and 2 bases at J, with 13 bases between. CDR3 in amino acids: CASSAPGLQETQYF. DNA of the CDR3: TGTGCCAGCAGCGCCCCGGGACTTCAAGAGACCCAGTACTTC.

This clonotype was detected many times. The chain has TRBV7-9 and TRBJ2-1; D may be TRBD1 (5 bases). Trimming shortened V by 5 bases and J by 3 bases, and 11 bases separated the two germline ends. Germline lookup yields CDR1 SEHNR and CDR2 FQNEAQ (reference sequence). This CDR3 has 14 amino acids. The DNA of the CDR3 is TGTGCCAGCAGCCCCCTTGACAGCTACAATGAGCAGTTCTTC. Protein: CASSPLDSYNEQFF.

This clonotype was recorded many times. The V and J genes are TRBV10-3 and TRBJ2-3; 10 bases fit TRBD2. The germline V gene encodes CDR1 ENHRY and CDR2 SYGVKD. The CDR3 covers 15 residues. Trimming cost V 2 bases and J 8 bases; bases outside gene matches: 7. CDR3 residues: CAISELSGGAGTQYF. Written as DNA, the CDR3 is TGTGCCATCAGTGAGCTAAGCGGGGGGGCCGGTACGCAGTATTTT.

This chain's CDR3 is CASSLAGTGKGETQYF. The CDR3 bases are TGTGCCAGCAGCTTAGCGGGGACAGGGAAGGGAGAGACCCAGTACTTC. The gene calls are TRBV7-9 and TRBJ2-5, with TRBD1 matching over 9 bases. CDR1 and CDR2 (germline): SEHNR, FQNEAQ (reference sequence). CDR3 length equals 16 residues. The V segment lost 0 bases and the J segment 4 bases; nucleotides outside the gene matches: 6.

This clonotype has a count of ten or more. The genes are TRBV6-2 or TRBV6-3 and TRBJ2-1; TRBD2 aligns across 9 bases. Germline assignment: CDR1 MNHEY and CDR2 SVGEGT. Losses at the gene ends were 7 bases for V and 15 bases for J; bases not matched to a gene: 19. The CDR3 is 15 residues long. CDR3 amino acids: CASKPDRRSGRIPFF. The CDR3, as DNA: TGTGCCAGCAAACCCGATAGACGTAGCGGGAGAATTCCGTTCTTC.

The CDR3 loop is CASSDGGTGGYGYTF. The DNA of the CDR3 is TGTGCCAGCAGTGACGGGGGGACAGGAGGCTATGGCTACACCTTC. The chain couples TRBV25-1 to TRBJ1-2; 8 nucleotides line up with TRBD1. Trimming cost V 3 bases and J 4 bases; bases outside gene matches: 7. The length of the CDR3 is 15 residues. Germline V gene data show CDR1 as MGHDK and CDR2 as SYGVNS.

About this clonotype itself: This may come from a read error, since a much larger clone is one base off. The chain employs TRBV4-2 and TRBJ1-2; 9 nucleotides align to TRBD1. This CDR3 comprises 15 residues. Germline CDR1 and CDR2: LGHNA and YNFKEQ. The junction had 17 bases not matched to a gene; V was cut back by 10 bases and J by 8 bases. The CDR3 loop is CATSPPGQGTWGYTF. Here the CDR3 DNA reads TGTGCCACCTCCCCTCCGGGACAGGGCACCTGGGGCTACACCTTC.

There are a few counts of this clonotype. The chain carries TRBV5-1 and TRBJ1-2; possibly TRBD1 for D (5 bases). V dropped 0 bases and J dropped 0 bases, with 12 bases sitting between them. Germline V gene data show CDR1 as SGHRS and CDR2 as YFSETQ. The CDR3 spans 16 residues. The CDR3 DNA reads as TGCGCCAGCAGCTTGGGACGACAGATGACTAACTATGGCTACACCTTC. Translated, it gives CASSLGRQMTNYGYTF.

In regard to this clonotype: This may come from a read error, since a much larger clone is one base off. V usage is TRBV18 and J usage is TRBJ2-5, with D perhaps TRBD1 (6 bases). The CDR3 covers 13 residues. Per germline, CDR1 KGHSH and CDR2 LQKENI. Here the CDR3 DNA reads TGTACCAGCTCACCACGGACAGAAGAGACCCAGTACTTC. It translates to CTSSPRTEETQYF.

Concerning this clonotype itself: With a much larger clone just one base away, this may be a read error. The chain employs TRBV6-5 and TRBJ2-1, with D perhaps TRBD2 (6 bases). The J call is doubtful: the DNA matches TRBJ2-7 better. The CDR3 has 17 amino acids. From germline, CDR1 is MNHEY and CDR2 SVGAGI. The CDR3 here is CASSYSQRPGDYNEQYF. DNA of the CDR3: TGTGCCAGCAGTTACTCCCAAAGGCCGGGAGACTACAATGAGCAGTACTTC.

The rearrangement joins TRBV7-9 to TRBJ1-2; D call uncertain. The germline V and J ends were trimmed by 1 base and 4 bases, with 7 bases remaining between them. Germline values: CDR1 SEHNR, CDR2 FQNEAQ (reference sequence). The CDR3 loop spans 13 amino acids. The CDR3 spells CASSLEAPYGYTF. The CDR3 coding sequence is TGTGCCAGCAGCTTAGAGGCCCCCTATGGCTACACCTTC.

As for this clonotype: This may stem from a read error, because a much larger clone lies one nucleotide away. The CDR3: CASAGLGSYNEQYF. The CDR3 bases are TGTGCCAGCGCCGGACTAGGGTCATACAATGAGCAGTACTTC. This rearrangement joins TRBV12-3 or TRBV12-4 to TRBJ2-5; 7 nucleotides line up with TRBD2. V shed 8 bases and J 11 bases; nucleotides not matched to a gene: 17. CDR3 length: 14 amino acids.

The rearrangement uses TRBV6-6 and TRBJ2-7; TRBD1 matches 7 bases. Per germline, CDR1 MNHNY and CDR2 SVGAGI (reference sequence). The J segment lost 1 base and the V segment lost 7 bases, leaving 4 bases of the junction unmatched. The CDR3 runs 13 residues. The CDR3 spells CASNGQASYEQYF. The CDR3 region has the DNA TGTGCCAGCAATGGACAGGCTTCCTACGAGCAGTACTTC.